These T cell receptor beta chains were read from a single sample in a study of neurological immune-mediated disorders. TCRdb reprocessed the 5' RACE reads with MiXCR, giving one entry per CDR3 protein. The sample yields tens of thousands of distinct CDR3 sequences, 11% to 15% seen once. Sequenced sample: PBMCs. These receptors all come from a woman between 50 and 59 years old with HTLV-1-associated myelopathy (HAM/TSP). Each CDR3 is given without its conserved first and last residue.

V: TRBV4-2
CDR3: ASSQVVQSNYGYT

V: TRBV2
CDR3: ASSEVKPGKFYEQY

V: TRBV28
CDR3: ASRRTGGTDTQY

V: TRBV29-1
CDR3: SVPLADGYT

V: TRBV9
CDR3: ASSVGGGGGVNTEAF

V: TRBV2
CDR3: ASIGTGASEAF

V: TRBV9
CDR3: ASSVGDSYNEQF

V: TRBV3-1
CDR3: ASSHTSEAF

V: TRBV7-2
CDR3: ASRARGSNEQF

V: TRBV10-3
CDR3: AISEQGYTEAF

V: TRBV5-1
CDR3: ASSPGQGRGPSSYEQY

V: TRBV7-8
CDR3: ASSLVLGEKVDAF

V: TRBV7-2
CDR3: ASSSNRGLPF

V: TRBV20-1
CDR3: SATKGGLLAEAF

V: TRBV7-9
CDR3: ASSTRGPNNEQF

V: TRBV25-1
CDR3: ASSALLGGFGETQY

V: TRBV5-1
CDR3: ASSLDLGNSPLH

V: TRBV20-1
CDR3: SARLSGNTIY

V: TRBV10-3
CDR3: AISDRNSNQPQH

V: TRBV5-5
CDR3: ASSLDLGQGAETQY

V: TRBV27
CDR3: ASRLMGQGMNTEAF

V: TRBV11-2
CDR3: ASSYSMGNTEAF

V: TRBV10-3
CDR3: AIRAGDTEAF

V: TRBV28
CDR3: ASSLPGLNQPQH

V: TRBV9
CDR3: ASSGDYSTDTQY

V: TRBV6-5
CDR3: ASGRDQNEKLF

V: TRBV5-1
CDR3: ASSFKQGLFDGYT

V: TRBV6-5
CDR3: ASSLSSTGGDTQY

V: TRBV9
CDR3: ASSVGHSVAVGNTIY

V: TRBV12-3/TRBV12-4
CDR3: ASSPTTTYNEQF

V: TRBV3-1
CDR3: ASSQEKGAGISPLH

V: TRBV6-6
CDR3: ASSYVASYEQY

V: TRBV24-1
CDR3: ATSDSNQPQH

V: TRBV11-2
CDR3: ASSLEGDRGLNEQF

V: TRBV20-1
CDR3: SARGGRGQVEETQY

V: TRBV29-1
CDR3: SGGGTYTEAF

V: TRBV7-9
CDR3: ASSLNGTGTYSGNTIY

V: TRBV25-1
CDR3: ASSESWAGGEQF

V: TRBV6-1
CDR3: ASRRGQGNTGELF

V: TRBV5-1
CDR3: ASSLRSSGTARGEQY

V: TRBV5-6
CDR3: ASSPVGSPYNEQF

V: TRBV6-5
CDR3: ASSSRTAEAF

V: TRBV5-6
CDR3: ASSLVRDGYT

V: TRBV12-3/TRBV12-4
CDR3: ASSLESREKLF

V: TRBV20-1
CDR3: SARVHPISGGTYEQY

V: TRBV18
CDR3: ASSPGQGGYGYT

V: TRBV6-2/TRBV6-3
CDR3: ASSPVSWETQY